This record concerns one T cell receptor (beta chain) sequence. There is no known antigen for this receptor. Base qualities are not provided; no much larger clone lies one nucleotide away. This sample includes further DNA sequences coding for the same CDR3. The data belong to a study of shared clonotypes between healthy human individuals (dated by TCRdb to 2020 to 2021). Study-level background: The cohort comprised two women and a few men aged 18 to 49 years. Different laboratories and diverse techniques were used to prepare libraries and sequence TCR repertoires, to increase sequencing depth and limit assay-specific biases. Blood TCR repertoires of roughly five healthy adults were deeply sequenced to estimate repertoire size and the extent of clonotype sharing between individuals. For each donor, CD4 naive and CD4 memory were each given three plates, CD8 naive was given two plates, and CD8 memory was given one plate. Each donor's leukapheresis produced roughly between roughly 0.9 and 9 billion PBMCs.

The CDR3 starts with the cysteine, ends with the phenylalanine, and has 14 residues. Only the CDR3 DNA stays, 42 bases, in frame from base 1. Trimming removed 3 bases from V and 4 bases from J, leaving 13 bases between the germline ends. Based on the germline V gene (reference sequence), the CDR1 and CDR2 sequences are SGHNT and YYREEE. Using the deep immunoSEQ assay, TCR CDR3 regions were amplified from genomic DNA by multiplex PCR. Genomic DNA extracted from each cell subset was distributed evenly over all wells of several immunoSEQ 96-well plates, and each plate served as one replicate. For sorted subsets, each replicate PCR was loaded with 200 ng genomic DNA, equivalent to some 31,000 T cell genomes. Purified libraries were measured with a Qubit 3.0 fluorometer, size-checked on a Bioanalyzer 2100, and measured again with the KAPA Library Quantification kit. A separate single-read 150-cycle Illumina NextSeq 550 flow cell was used to sequence each immunoSEQ 96-well plate. As for the original processing: The immunoSEQ output contained only junctional sequences without quality scores, so filtering could not match that applied to full-length reads. To assign V/J genes and CDR3, sequences were annotated using PyIR, a Python wrapper for IgBLAST v1.9, with IMGT germline references. Reads with weak V/J assignments (E-value above 1e-6), missing CDR3, stop codons, out-of-frame junctions, or ambiguous translated residues were removed. A V3J clonotype was defined by an identical inferred V gene, J gene, and CDR3 amino acid sequence. Percentage overlap between repertoires was computed as shared unique clonotypes divided by the size of the smaller repertoire. RTK rarefaction, the Chao1 estimator, and Recon v2.1 estimates of unobserved clonotypes were used to assess repertoire richness. OLGA was used to compute generation probabilities for all TCRbeta clonotypes that the gDNA method yielded from a few donors. Sourced from immuneACCESS, this table was stored by TCRdb with only in-frame sequences that have V and J called. A share of the clones is absent; for the studies checked, an unresolved V gene accounts for under half, and the remainder has no known explanation. V and J calls and clone size are copied from that table; D and trimming were computed from the DNA. For this sample the table gives about a million clones, of which around 74% were detected only once. The ten largest make up approximately 1.3% of the sample.

The donors were healthy, HIV-negative adults with no recently reported acute infections or vaccinations. Only Caucasian adults living in Nashville, Tennessee, USA were represented among the donors. Magnetic negative selection was used to enrich CD4+ T cells, after which naive cells were positively selected on CD45RA and the negative fraction became the memory subset. Blood was obtained by leukapheresis, after which PBMCs were separated by Ficoll-Histopaque density gradient centrifugation and cryopreserved in liquid nitrogen vapor phase. Purity and quantity of every magnetically sorted T cell population were checked by analytical flow cytometry. From each sorted fraction, genomic DNA was isolated and quantified by UV absorbance on a Nanodrop 2000c. General findings and caveats noted by the study authors: Compared with non-shared clonotypes, clonotypes shared by all four sorted-subset donors had higher generation probabilities. Across four donors, approximately 4.6% of naive CD4, 3.5% of naive CD8, 2.3% of memory CD4, and 0.4% of memory CD8 clonotypes were shared. Rarefaction of sorted-subset datasets indicated incomplete sequencing despite the large sequencing depth. Pairwise subsampling led to the expectation that sequencing depth would affect the degree of clonotype sharing among donors. Naive subsets generally had larger estimated clonotype richness than memory subsets did. Sampling was limited to blood, and TCR repertoires in tissue likely differ from TCR repertoires in blood. The genetic and exposure-history diversity represented was limited by the small number of donors.

The sample taken for sequencing was memory CD4+ T cells sorted from blood. Interpreted using the paper, the cell subset or site label stands for: CD45RA-negative fraction. The TCR sequence derives from a man aged 18 to 35 in good health. Recombination joined TRBV5-4 with TRBJ1-1; D gene: possibly TRBD1, on 6 matching bases. The nucleotide sequence reads TGTGCCAGCAGCTCAGGGCAGGGGAGCACTGAAGCTTTCTTT. Translated, this is CASSSGQGSTEAFF.